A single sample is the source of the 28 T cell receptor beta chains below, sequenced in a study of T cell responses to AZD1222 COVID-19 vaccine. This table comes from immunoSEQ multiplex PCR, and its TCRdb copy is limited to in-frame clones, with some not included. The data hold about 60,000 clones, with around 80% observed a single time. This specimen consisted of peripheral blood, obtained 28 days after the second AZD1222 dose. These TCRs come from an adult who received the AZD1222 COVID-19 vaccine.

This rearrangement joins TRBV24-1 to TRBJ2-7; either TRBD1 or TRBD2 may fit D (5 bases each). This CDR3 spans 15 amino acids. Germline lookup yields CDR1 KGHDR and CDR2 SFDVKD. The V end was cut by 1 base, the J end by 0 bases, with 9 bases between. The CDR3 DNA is TGTGCCACCAGTGATTTCCAGGGAGACTCCTACGAGCAGTACTTC. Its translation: CATSDFQGDSYEQYF.

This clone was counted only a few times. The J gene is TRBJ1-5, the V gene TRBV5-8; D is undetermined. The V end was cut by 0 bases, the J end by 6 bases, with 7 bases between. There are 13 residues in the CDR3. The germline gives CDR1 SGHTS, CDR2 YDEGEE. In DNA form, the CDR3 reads TGTGCCAGCAGCTTGGGGGAGGGTCAGCCCCAGCATTTT. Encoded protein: CASSLGEGQPQHF.

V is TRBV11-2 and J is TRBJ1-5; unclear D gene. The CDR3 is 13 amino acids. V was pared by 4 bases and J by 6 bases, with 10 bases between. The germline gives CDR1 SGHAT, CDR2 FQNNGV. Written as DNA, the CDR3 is TGTGCCAGCAGCTACGGACGGTTTCAGCCCCAGCATTTT. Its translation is CASSYGRFQPQHF.

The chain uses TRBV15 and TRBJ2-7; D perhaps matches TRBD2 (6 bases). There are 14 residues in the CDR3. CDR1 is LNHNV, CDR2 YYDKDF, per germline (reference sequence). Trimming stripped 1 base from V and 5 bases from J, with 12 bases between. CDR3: CATSRGGDPDEQYF. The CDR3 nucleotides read TGTGCCACCAGCAGAGGGGGGGATCCTGACGAGCAGTACTTC.

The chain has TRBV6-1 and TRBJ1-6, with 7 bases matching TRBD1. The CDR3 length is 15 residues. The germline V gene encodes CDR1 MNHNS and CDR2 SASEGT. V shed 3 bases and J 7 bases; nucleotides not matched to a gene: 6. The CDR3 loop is CASSDHRGGNSPLHF. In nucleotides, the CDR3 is TGTGCCAGCAGTGACCACAGGGGAGGCAATTCACCCCTCCACTTT.

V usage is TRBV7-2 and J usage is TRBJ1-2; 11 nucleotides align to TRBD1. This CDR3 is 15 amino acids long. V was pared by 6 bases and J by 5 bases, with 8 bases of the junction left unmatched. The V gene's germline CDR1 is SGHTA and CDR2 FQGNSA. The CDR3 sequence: CASSTDRGRGYGYTF. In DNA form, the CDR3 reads TGTGCCAGCAGTACGGACAGGGGGCGCGGGTATGGCTACACCTTC.

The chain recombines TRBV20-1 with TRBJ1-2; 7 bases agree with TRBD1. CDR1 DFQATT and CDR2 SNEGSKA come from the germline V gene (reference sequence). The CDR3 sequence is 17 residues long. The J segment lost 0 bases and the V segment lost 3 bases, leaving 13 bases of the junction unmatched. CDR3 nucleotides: TGCAGTGCTAGTAGTTCTCAGGGGGATAGGACTAACTATGGCTACACCTTC. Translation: CSASSSQGDRTNYGYTF.

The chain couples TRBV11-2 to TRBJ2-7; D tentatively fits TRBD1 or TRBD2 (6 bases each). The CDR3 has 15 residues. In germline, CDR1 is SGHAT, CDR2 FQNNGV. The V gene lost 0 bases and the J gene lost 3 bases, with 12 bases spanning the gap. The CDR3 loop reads CASSLDRKGGYEQYF. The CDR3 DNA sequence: TGTGCCAGCAGCTTAGATAGGAAGGGGGGCTACGAGCAGTACTTC.

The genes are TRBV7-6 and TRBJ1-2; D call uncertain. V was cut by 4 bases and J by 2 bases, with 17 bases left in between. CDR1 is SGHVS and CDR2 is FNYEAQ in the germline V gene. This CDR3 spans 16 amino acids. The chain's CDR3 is CASSSGPRTVNYGYTF. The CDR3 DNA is TGTGCCAGCAGCTCAGGACCTCGGACGGTGAACTATGGCTACACCTTC.

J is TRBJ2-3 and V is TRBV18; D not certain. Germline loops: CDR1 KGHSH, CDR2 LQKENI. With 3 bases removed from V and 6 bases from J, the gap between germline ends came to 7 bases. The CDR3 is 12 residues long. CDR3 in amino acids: CASSPQRDTQYF. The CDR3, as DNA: TGTGCCAGCTCACCCCAACGGGATACGCAGTATTTT.

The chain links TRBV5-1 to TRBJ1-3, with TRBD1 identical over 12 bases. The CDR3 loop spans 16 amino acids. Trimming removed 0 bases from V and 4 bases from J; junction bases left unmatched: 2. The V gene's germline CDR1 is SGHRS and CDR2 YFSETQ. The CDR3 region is CASSLAGQGAGNTIYF. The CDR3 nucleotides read TGCGCCAGCAGCTTGGCGGGACAGGGGGCCGGAAACACCATATATTTT.

The CDR3 loop is CASGDISYGYTF. The CDR3 DNA follows: TGTGCCAGCGGGGACATTTCCTATGGCTACACCTTC. The chain is built from TRBV2 and TRBJ1-2; D is perhaps TRBD1 (6 bases). The germline V and J ends were trimmed by 8 bases and 4 bases, with 11 bases remaining between them. The CDR3 has 12 residues. CDR1 and CDR2 (germline): SNHLY, FYNNEI. Based on the CDR3 plus reference TRBV2 and TRBJ1-2, the full variable domain is EPEVTQTPSHQVTQMGQEVILRCVPISNHLYFYWYRQILGQKVEFLVSFYNNEISEKSEIFDDQFSVERPDGSNFTLKIRSTKLEDSAMYFCASGDISYGYTFGSGTRLTVV.

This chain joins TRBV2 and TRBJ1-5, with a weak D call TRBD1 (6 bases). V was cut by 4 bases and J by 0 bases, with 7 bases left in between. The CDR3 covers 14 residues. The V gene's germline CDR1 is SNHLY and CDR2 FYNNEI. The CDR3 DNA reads TGTGCCAGCAGTGGACAGGTTAGCAATCAGCCCCAGCATTTT. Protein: CASSGQVSNQPQHF. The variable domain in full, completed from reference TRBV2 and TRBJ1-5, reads EPEVTQTPSHQVTQMGQEVILRCVPISNHLYFYWYRQILGQKVEFLVSFYNNEISEKSEIFDDQFSVERPDGSNFTLKIRSTKLEDSAMYFCASSGQVSNQPQHFGDGTRLSIL.

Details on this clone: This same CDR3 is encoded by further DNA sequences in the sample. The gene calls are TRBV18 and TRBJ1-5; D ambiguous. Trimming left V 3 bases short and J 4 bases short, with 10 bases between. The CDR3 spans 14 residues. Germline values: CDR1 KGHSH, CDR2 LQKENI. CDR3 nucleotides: TGTGCCAGCTCACCCCCTGGCGGGAATCAGCCCCAGCATTTT. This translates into CASSPPGGNQPQHF.

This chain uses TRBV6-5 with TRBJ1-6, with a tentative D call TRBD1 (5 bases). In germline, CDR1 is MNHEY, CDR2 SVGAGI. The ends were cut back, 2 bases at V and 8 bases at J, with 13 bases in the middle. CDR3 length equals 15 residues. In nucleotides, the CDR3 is TGTGCCAGCAGTTACGGGGCCCTGGGGGATTCACCCCTCCACTTT. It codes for CASSYGALGDSPLHF.

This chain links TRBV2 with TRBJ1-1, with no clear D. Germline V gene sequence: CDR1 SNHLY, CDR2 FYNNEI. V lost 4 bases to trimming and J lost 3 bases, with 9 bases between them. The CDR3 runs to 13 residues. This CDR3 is CASSVYTHTEAFF. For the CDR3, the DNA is TGTGCCAGCAGTGTCTACACACACACTGAAGCTTTCTTT.

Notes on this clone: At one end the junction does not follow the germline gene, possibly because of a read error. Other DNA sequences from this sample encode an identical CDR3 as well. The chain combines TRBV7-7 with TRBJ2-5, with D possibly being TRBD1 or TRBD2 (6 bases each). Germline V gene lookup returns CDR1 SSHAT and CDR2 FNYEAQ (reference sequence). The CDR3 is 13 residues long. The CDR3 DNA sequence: TGTGCTAGCAGCCAGACAGGAGGGGAGACCCAGTACTTC. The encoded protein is CASSQTGGETQYF.

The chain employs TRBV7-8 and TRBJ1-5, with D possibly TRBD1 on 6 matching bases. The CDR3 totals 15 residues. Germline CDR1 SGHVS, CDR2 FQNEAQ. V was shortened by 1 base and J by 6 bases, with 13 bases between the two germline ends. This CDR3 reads CASSLGGLKAQPQHF. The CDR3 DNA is TGTGCCAGCAGCTTAGGGGGGCTGAAGGCTCAGCCCCAGCATTTT.

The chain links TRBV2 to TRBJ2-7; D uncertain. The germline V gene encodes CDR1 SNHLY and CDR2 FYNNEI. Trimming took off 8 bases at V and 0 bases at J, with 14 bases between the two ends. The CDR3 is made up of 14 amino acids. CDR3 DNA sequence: TGTGCCAGCCAGACACCGTTGGGCTCCTACGAGCAGTACTTC. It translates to CASQTPLGSYEQYF. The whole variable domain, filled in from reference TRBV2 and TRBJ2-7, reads EPEVTQTPSHQVTQMGQEVILRCVPISNHLYFYWYRQILGQKVEFLVSFYNNEISEKSEIFDDQFSVERPDGSNFTLKIRSTKLEDSAMYFCASQTPLGSYEQYFGPGTRLTVT.

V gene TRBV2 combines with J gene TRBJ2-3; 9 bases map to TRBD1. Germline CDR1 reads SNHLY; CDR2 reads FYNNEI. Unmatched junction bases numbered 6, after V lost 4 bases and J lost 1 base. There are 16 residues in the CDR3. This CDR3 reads CASSATGGAGTDTQYF. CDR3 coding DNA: TGTGCCAGCAGTGCAACAGGGGGCGCGGGCACAGATACGCAGTATTTT.

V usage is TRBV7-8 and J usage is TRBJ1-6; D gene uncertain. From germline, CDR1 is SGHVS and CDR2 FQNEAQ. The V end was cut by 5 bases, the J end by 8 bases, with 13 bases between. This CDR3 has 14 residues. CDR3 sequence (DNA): TGTGCCAGCAGCCCCCGTGAACGCGATTCACCCCTCCACTTT. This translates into CASSPRERDSPLHF.

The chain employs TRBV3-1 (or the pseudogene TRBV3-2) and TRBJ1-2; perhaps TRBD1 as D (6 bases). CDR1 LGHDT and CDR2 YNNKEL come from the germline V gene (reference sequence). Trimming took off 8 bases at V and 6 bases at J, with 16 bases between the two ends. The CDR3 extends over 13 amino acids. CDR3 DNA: TGTGCCAGCCCCCCAGGGGCGAATCATGGCTACACCTTC. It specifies CASPPGANHGYTF.

CDR3 sequence (DNA): TGCGCCAGCAGCTTGGTCCCCGGCGGGCAGTATTTT. Amino acids: CASSLVPGGQYF. The chain joins TRBV5-1 to TRBJ2-3; D remains unclear. Per the germline V gene, CDR1 is SGHRS and CDR2 is YFSETQ. V lost 0 bases to trimming and J lost 11 bases, with 10 bases between them. CDR3 size: 12 residues.

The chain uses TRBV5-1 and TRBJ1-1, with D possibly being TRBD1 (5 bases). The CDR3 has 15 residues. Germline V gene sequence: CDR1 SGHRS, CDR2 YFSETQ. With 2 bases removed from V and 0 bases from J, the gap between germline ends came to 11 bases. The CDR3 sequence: CASSFEGRLNTEAFF. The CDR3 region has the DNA TGCGCCAGCAGCTTCGAGGGGCGATTGAACACTGAAGCTTTCTTT.

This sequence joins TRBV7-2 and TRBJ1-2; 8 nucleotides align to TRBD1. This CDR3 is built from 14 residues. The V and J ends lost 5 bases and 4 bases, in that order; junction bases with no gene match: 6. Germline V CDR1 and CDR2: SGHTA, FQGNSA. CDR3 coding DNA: TGTGCCAGCAGCCCAAGGACAGGGCTCTATGGCTACACCTTC. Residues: CASSPRTGLYGYTF.

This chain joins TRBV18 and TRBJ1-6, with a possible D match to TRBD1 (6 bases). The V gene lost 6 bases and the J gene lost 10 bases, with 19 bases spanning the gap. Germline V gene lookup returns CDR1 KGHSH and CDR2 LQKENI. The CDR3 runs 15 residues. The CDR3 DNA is TGTGCCAGCTCGGAGACACAGGGTGGGGAGTCACCCCTCCACTTT. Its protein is CASSETQGGESPLHF. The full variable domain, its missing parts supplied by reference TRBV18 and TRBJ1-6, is NAGVMQNPRHLVRRRGQEARLRCSPMKGHSHVYWYRQLPEEGLKFMVYLQKENIIDESGMPKERFSAEFPKEGPSILRIQQVVRGDSAAYFCASSETQGGESPLHFGNGTRLTVT.

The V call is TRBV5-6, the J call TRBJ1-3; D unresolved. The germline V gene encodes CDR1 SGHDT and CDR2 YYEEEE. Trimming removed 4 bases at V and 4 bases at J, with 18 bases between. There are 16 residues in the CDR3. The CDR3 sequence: CASSPDAGVGGNTIYF. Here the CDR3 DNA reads TGTGCCAGCAGCCCGGACGCCGGGGTGGGCGGAAACACCATATATTTT.

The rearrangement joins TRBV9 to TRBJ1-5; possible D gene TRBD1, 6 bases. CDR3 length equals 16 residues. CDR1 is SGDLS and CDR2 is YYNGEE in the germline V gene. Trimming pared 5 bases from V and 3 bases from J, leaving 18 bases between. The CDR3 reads CASSPSGAVNNQPQHF. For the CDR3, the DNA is TGTGCCAGCAGTCCCTCGGGGGCCGTAAACAATCAGCCCCAGCATTTT.